The entry below describes one T cell receptor (beta chain). This clone is a singleton in its sample. This clone's antigen is unknown. No qualities accompany the bases; no much larger clone lies one base away. Germline trimming amounts to 4 bases on V and 9 bases on J, with 4 as the count of junction bases outside the gene matches. The germline V gene provides CDR1 SGHRS and CDR2 YFSETQ. From cysteine to phenylalanine, the CDR3 is 12 amino acids long. CDR3 DNA is the only sequence kept; it has 36 bases, read in frame from the first base. The immunoSEQ Assay, a bias-controlled multiplex PCR, was used to amplify TCRbeta CDR3 regions from genomic DNA. On the authors' methods: The number of nucleated cells in each sample was estimated from the amplification of reference gene primers within the assay. To quantify the absolute abundance of each unique TCRbeta CDR3 rearrangement, sequence reads were collapsed and filtered. For each sample, productive Simpson clonality was calculated as the square root of Simpson's diversity index over productive rearrangements. TCRdb retrieved this table from immuneACCESS and kept in-frame rearrangements only. Not all clones are present; in checked studies, unresolved V genes account for under half, and no reason is known for the remainder. V and J calls and clone size follow that table, whereas D and trimming were derived from the DNA. The sample includes under 300,000 clones, with approximately 83% observed a single time. Of the sample, 1.5% to 2% is held by the ten largest clones.

A second Seattle source provided samples from volunteer blood donors who had recovered from COVID-19. Whole blood was collected in K2EDTA tubes by collaborating institutions according to the institutions' own protocols. For TCRbeta analysis, collaborators shipped samples as frozen whole blood, isolated PBMCs, or DNA extracted from either of those sample types. The data derive from a study of blood T cell repertoires in COVID-19 (TCRdb year 2020). With regard to the full study: Samples from collaborators originated in the United States, Italy and Spain and spanned both the acute and convalescent phases of COVID-19. The material from the prospective study consisted of cDNA or gDNA derived from T cells, B-cell-depleted T cells, or PBMCs. The repertoires were made available in a free public database intended to serve as a resource for research on the immune response to SARS-CoV-2. Samples came from the ongoing ImmuneRACE study (first 160 participants) plus 1,254 subjects from 6 global collaborators. Deeply sampled blood TCRbeta repertoires from subjects exposed to, actively infected with, or recovered from COVID-19 were included in the dataset. Sample metadata almost always included a de-identified subject ID, COVID-19 status, age in years and sex. Where available, HLA class I and class II types were obtained from metadata supplied by the sample provider rather than from assay-based typing. Beyond this particular receptor, the publication reports: The amount of clinical and demographic metadata varied by source and participant and was provided uncurated.

The TCR comes from a man aged 25-45 years who had recovered from COVID-19. Sequenced material: peripheral blood. The rearrangement combines TRBV5-1 with TRBJ1-1, with 9 bases in between that match TRBD1. The nucleotide sequence is TGCGCCAGCAGCGGCGACAGGGGGAAAGCTTTCTTT. This gives the protein CASSGDRGKAFF.